This T cell receptor beta chain was sequenced during a study of cytomegalovirus exposure and HLA in healthy donors. Whole-study findings and limits: In vitro experiments confirmed that a few CMV-associated chains were specific for CMV antigens. In a later analysis, across HLA loci, associated TCR counts were highest for DRB1, lowest for HLA-C.

Everyone who donated was a healthy bone marrow donor. Germline loops: CDR1 MDHEN, CDR2 SYDVKM. V was shortened by 11 bases and J by 0 bases, with 11 bases between the two germline ends. The CDR3 has 13 residues. As for this clone: Its matching antigen is unknown.

The PCR ran on 60 Vbeta and 13 Jbeta primers. Original processing methods: Approximately 72 million unique TCR beta chains, around 11 million of them shared, were counted by a later analysis. Here immunoSEQ multiplex PCR was the method, and the copy in TCRdb shows in-frame clones only, minus some. V and J calls and clone size are given by that table; D and trimming were obtained from the DNA. The sample includes fewer than 120,000 clones, around 76% seen only once; the top ten take 10% to 15%. The sequencing sample was made of PBMCs. V is TRBV28 and J is TRBJ1-5; D is undetermined. This sequence was found in a man aged 30-40 years in good health and CMV-seropositive. The CDR3 protein is CASGRHSNQPQHF. The CDR3 coding sequence is TGTGCCTCAGGCCGCCATAGCAATCAGCCCCAGCATTTT.